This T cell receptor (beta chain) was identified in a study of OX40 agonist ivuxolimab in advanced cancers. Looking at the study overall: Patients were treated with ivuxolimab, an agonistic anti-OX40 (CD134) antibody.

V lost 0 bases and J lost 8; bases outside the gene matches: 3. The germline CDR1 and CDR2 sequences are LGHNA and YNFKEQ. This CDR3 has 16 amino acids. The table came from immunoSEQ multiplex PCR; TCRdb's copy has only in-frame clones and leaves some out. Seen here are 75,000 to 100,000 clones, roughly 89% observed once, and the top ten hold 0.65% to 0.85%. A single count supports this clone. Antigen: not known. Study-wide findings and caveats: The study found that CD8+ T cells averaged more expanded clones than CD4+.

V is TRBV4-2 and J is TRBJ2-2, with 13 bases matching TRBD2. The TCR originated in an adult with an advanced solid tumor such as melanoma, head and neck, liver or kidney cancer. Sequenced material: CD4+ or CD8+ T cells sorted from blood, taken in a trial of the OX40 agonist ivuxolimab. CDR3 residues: CASSQDGLAGVGELFF. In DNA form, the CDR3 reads TGTGCCAGCAGCCAAGACGGACTAGCGGGAGTAGGGGAGCTGTTTTTT.